These 20 T cell receptor beta chains came from one sample sequenced in a study of Graves' ophthalmopathy and Graves' hyperthyroidism (dated by TCRdb to 2016 to 2019). TCRdb records Illumina HiSeq 2000 as the sequencer. For repertoire sequencing, TCR beta CDR3 regions were amplified from RNA transcripts. The first round was an RT-PCR using HTBI primers with the Qiagen OneStep RT-PCR kit, and this first round was followed by a second-round multiplex PCR, then size selection and purification. TCRdb reanalyzed the raw reads on its own, using fastp at Q25 for trimming and MiXCR for clone calling, and kept in-frame beta chains. Here each entry gathers all rows of one CDR3 protein and keeps the most common genes and DNA. This sample has around 1,000,000 distinct CDR3 sequences in its table, and around a third of those were observed once. 11% of the sample lies in the top ten. Material for sequencing was peripheral blood or thyroid tissue (not recorded which). The receptors stem from an adult man with Graves' hyperthyroidism.

This sequence joins TRBV14 and TRBJ2-7; 7 bases agree with TRBD2. The CDR3 is 16 amino acids. J lost 0 bases, V lost 5 bases, and 10 bases had no gene match. The germline CDR1 and CDR2 sequences are SGHDN and FVKESK. The CDR3 DNA reads as TGTGCCAGCAGCTTAGTCGGGGGGACGGGCTCCTACGAGCAGTACTTC. Translating gives CASSLVGGTGSYEQYF.

In regard to this clonotype: This may come from a read error, since a much larger clone is one base off. The V call is TRBV12-3 or TRBV12-4, the J call TRBJ1-1; D not resolved. The CDR3 is 11 amino acids. With 11 bases removed from V and 7 bases from J, the gap between germline ends came to 14 bases. The CDR3 bases are TGTGCCGGCATAGGGCAGATTGAAGCTTTCTTT. It translates to CAGIGQIEAFF.

The chain is built from TRBV2 and TRBJ2-7, with 9 bases lining up with TRBD1. In germline, CDR1 is SNHLY, CDR2 FYNNEI. Trimming at V came to 1 base and at J to 6 bases, leaving 7 bases not matched to a gene. This CDR3 spans 15 amino acids. The CDR3 region is CASSEVDRGAGEQYF. For the CDR3, the DNA is TGTGCCAGCAGTGAAGTGGACAGGGGAGCCGGCGAGCAGTACTTC.

Of note for this clonotype: The CDR3 does not close with the conserved phenylalanine or tryptophan, likely indicating a read error. The V and J genes are TRBV9 and TRBJ2-7; 12 bases are a match to TRBD1. V gave up 2 bases and J gave up 1 base; unmatched junction bases: 1. The germline gives CDR1 SGDLS, CDR2 YYNGEE. CDR3 length equals 15 residues. CDR3 amino acids: CASSVGQGASYEQYL. CDR3 nucleotides: TGTGCCAGCAGCGTGGGACAGGGGGCTTCCTACGAGCAGTACCTC.

The V gene is TRBV29-1, the J gene TRBJ2-2; 8 bases match TRBD2. CDR3 length equals 12 residues. Germline CDR1 SQVTM, CDR2 ANQGSEA. V trimming: 7 bases; J trimming: 6 bases; junction bases outside the gene matches: 4. CDR3 loop: CSAGGGSGELFF. The CDR3 region has the DNA TGCAGCGCGGGGGGGGGCTCCGGGGAGCTGTTTTTT.

In regard to this clonotype: A read error is possible here, since a much larger clone lies one base away. The V and J genes are TRBV19 and TRBJ2-7, with TRBD2 matching 8 bases. The junction had 6 bases not matched to a gene; V was cut back by 5 bases and J by 0 bases. Germline-derived CDR1 and CDR2 are LNHDA and SQIVND (reference sequence). This CDR3 spans 15 amino acids. This CDR3 reads CASSVVLAASYEQYF. CDR3 nucleotide sequence: TGTGCCAGTAGTGTGGTACTAGCGGCCTCCTACGAGCAGTACTTC. Complete variable domain (other parts from reference TRBV19 and TRBJ2-7): DGGITQSPKYLFRKEGQNVTLSCEQNLNHDAMYWYRQDPGQGLRLIYYSQIVNDFQKGDIAEGYSVSREKKESFPLTVTSAQKNPTAFYLCASSVVLAASYEQYFGPGTRLTVT.

This clonotype was seen many times. The chain joins TRBV6-6 to TRBJ2-7; D is perhaps TRBD1 (5 bases). Trimming removed 0 bases from V and 4 bases from J, with 22 bases in between. The CDR3 is 18 residues long. CDR1 and CDR2 (germline): MNHNY, SVGAGI (reference sequence). The CDR3 sequence is CASSYSPWSNRLGYEQYF. CDR3 nucleotides: TGTGCCAGCAGTTACTCCCCGTGGAGCAACAGGCTGGGATACGAGCAGTACTTC.

A word on this clonotype: A junction end diverges from the germline sequence, so it may reflect a read error. This sequence joins TRBV4-2 and TRBJ2-2; D possibly corresponds to TRBD2 (5 bases). From germline, CDR1 is LGHNA and CDR2 YNFKEQ. This CDR3 comprises 12 residues. This chain's CDR3 is CASSRLAGKLFF. CDR3 nucleotide sequence: TGTGCCAGCAGCCGACTGGCCGGGAAGCTGTTTTTT.

A note on this clonotype: Being one base from a much bigger clone, this may be a read error. The genes are TRBV10-3 and TRBJ2-5; TRBD1 matches 7 bases. V lost 6 bases, J lost 3 bases, and 1 base stayed unmatched. CDR3 length: 12 residues. Germline lookup yields CDR1 ENHRY and CDR2 SYGVKD. CDR3 region: CAISGQEETQYF. The CDR3 bases are TGTGCCATCAGCGGACAGGAAGAGACCCAGTACTTC.

This clonotype showed up many times. Since no conserved phenylalanine or tryptophan closes the CDR3, a read error is the likely cause. The DNA is left out, because the CDR3 cannot be placed on it with certainty; the CDR3 is given as TCRdb lists it. This chain joins TRBV5-1 and TRBJ1-2; the DNA was not used to check the table's D call, TRBD1. Germline-derived CDR1 and CDR2 are SGHRS and YFSETQ. The CDR3 contains 10 residues when both ends are counted. The CDR3 region is CASRPNRQGS.

This clonotype is a singleton in its sample. J is TRBJ1-4 and V is TRBV7-9; a possible D gene is TRBD1 (6 bases). The germline V and J ends were trimmed by 3 bases and 7 bases, with 12 bases remaining between them. CDR1 and CDR2 from the germline V gene are SEHNR and FQNEAQ (reference sequence). The CDR3 extends over 14 amino acids. CDR3 in amino acids: CASSLGARVEKLFF. DNA for the CDR3: TGTGCCAGCAGCTTGGGGGCCAGGGTTGAAAAACTGTTTTTT.

This chain links TRBV20-1 with TRBJ1-2, with D possibly matching TRBD1 (5 bases). This CDR3 spans 14 amino acids. CDR1 is DFQATT, CDR2 SNEGSKA, per germline (reference sequence). Trimming removed 5 bases at V and 4 bases at J, with 17 bases between. CDR3 sequence: CSAAKGSSAYGYTF. DNA for the CDR3: TGCAGTGCTGCCAAGGGGTCCTCGGCCTATGGCTACACCTTC.

Worth noting for this clonotype: Being one base from a much bigger clone, this may be a read error. The chain carries TRBV25-1 and TRBJ1-2; D gene uncertain. CDR3 length equals 13 residues. V was cut by 6 bases and J by 3 bases, with 11 bases left in between. Germline CDR1 MGHDK, CDR2 SYGVNS. CDR3 protein: CASRGGRDYGYTF. The CDR3 region has the DNA TGTGCCAGCAGGGGAGGGCGGGACTATGGCTACACCTTC.

In its sample, this clonotype was seen a few times. V usage is TRBV3-1 and J usage is TRBJ2-2; D is uncertain. With 7 bases removed from V and 5 bases from J, the gap between germline ends came to 8 bases. Per the germline V gene, CDR1 is LGHDT and CDR2 is YNNKEL (reference sequence). The CDR3 is 12 residues long. The CDR3 DNA sequence: TGTGCCAGCAATCTTGGGACCGGGGAGCTGTTTTTT. This encodes CASNLGTGELFF.

This chain connects TRBV18 to TRBJ2-2; tentative D call: TRBD1 (5 bases). V was clipped by 1 base and J by 4 bases, with 10 bases between them. The CDR3 totals 15 residues. CDR1 and CDR2 (germline): KGHSH, LQKENI. This CDR3 reads CASSPLPGITGELFF. In nucleotides, the CDR3 is TGTGCCAGCTCACCACTCCCAGGGATCACCGGGGAGCTGTTTTTT. Full variable domain (outside the CDR3, taken from reference TRBV18 and TRBJ2-2): NAGVMQNPRHLVRRRGQEARLRCSPMKGHSHVYWYRQLPEEGLKFMVYLQKENIIDESGMPKERFSAEFPKEGPSILRIQQVVRGDSAAYFCASSPLPGITGELFFGEGSRLTVL.

This chain links TRBV20-1 with TRBJ2-2, with D maybe TRBD2 (6 bases). Germline V gene lookup returns CDR1 DFQATT and CDR2 SNEGSKA (reference sequence). The CDR3 runs 13 residues. The V end was cut by 7 bases, the J end by 1 base, with 10 bases between. The CDR3 coding sequence is TGCAGTGGGGTCGGGGGGAACACCGGGGAGCTGTTTTTT. Encoded protein: CSGVGGNTGELFF.

This clonotype has at least ten counts. The chain is built from TRBV20-1 and TRBJ2-7; 10 bases fit TRBD1. There are 14 residues in the CDR3. Germline CDR1 reads DFQATT; CDR2 reads SNEGSKA (reference sequence). Trimming removed 5 bases from V and 2 bases from J; junction bases left unmatched: 6. The CDR3 nucleotides read TGCAGTGCTTCGGGACAGGGGAGGCCCTACGAGCAGTACTTC. It encodes CSASGQGRPYEQYF.

Many counts were recorded for this clonotype. The chain has TRBV19 and TRBJ2-7; D unclear. V lost 5 bases and J lost 3, with 8 bases in between. Germline values: CDR1 LNHDA, CDR2 SQIVND (reference sequence). The CDR3 runs to 12 residues. CDR3 region: CASSPNLYEQYF. CDR3 DNA sequence: TGTGCCAGTAGTCCTAACCTCTACGAGCAGTACTTC.

This clonotype has at least ten counts. The V gene is TRBV7-2, the J gene TRBJ2-7; possible D gene TRBD2, 6 bases. CDR1 and CDR2 from the germline V gene are SGHTA and FQGNSA. The CDR3 is 14 amino acids. V gave up 2 bases and J gave up 0 bases, with 8 bases separating them. The CDR3 here is CASSLMGGSYEQYF. DNA for the CDR3: TGTGCCAGCAGCTTAATGGGGGGCTCCTACGAGCAGTACTTC. Variable domain in full (rest from reference TRBV7-2 and TRBJ2-7): GAGVSQSPSNKVTEKGKDVELRCDPISGHTALYWYRQSLGQGLEFLIYFQGNSAPDKSGLPSDRFSAERTGGSVSTLTIQRTQQEDSAVYLCASSLMGGSYEQYFGPGTRLTVT.

This clonotype was found once. The CDR3 sequence: CASRKTGPHSDTF. As DNA, the CDR3 is TGTGCCAGCAGGAAGACAGGGCCCCATTCAGACACCTTC. The chain uses TRBV10-3 and TRBJ1-2; 7 bases match TRBD1. After removal of 10 bases from V and 12 bases from J, the junction contained 17 bases not matched to a gene. The CDR3 extends over 13 amino acids. In germline, CDR1 is ENHRY, CDR2 SYGVKD.